A selection of T cell receptor beta chains follows, all from one sample in a study of shared T cell receptors in the human thymus. TCRdb keeps only in-frame clones here, not all; method: immunoSEQ multiplex PCR. The sample yields more than 550,000 clones, over 75% seen once. This sample also belongs to another study, concerning human thymus T cells.

The material sequenced was thymocytes. The receptors shown here come from a girl less than two years old with a congenital heart defect. Both conserved end residues are part of each CDR3. D genes are given only for firm matches. Expanded clones are given a class, and other clones once, few, many or no size at all.

abundance	v_gene	d_gene	j_gene	CDR3nt	CDR3aa
-	TRBV18	-	TRBJ2-2	TGTGCCAGCTCACCACAGCTCACGGTAGGGTACCCCGCGGGCCGAAACACCGGGGAGCTGTTTTTT	CASSPQLTVGYPAGRNTGELFF
-	TRBV29-1	TRBD2	TRBJ2-1	TGCAGCGTTGAAGGTCGAGCGGGGGGCCGCAATGAGCAGTTCTTC	CSVEGRAGGRNEQFF
-	TRBV9	-	TRBJ1-5	TGTGCCAGCAGCGAGGGGTGGGGTCAGCCCCAGCATTTT	CASSEGWGQPQHF
-	TRBV15	TRBD2	TRBJ2-2	TGTGCCACCAGCGCCGAAGGGACTAGCGGAACCGGGGAGCTGTTTTTT	CATSAEGTSGTGELFF
-	TRBV6-1	TRBD1	TRBJ1-2	TGTGCCAGCAGTCGGACCGGGACAGGGAACTATGGCTACACCTTC	CASSRTGTGNYGYTF
-	TRBV5-1	-	TRBJ2-3	TGCGCCAGCAGCCACCAGACAGGCACAGATACGCAGTATTTT	CASSHQTGTDTQYF
-	TRBV10-3	-	TRBJ1-5	TGTGCCATCAGTGTGGCAGGGGCTCAGCCCCAGCATTTT	CAISVAGAQPQHF
-	TRBV18	-	TRBJ2-5	TGTGCCAGCTCACCAGTCAGGGCCCGAAAAAAAGAGACCCAGTACTTC	CASSPVRARKKETQYF
-	TRBV19	-	TRBJ2-3	TGTGCCAGTACGGGGCGGGGAGGCACAGATACGCAGTATTTT	CASTGRGGTDTQYF
few	TRBV28	TRBD1	TRBJ1-6	TGTGCCAGCAGTTTCATCCTGTCCGGGACAGGGACTAATTCACCCCTCCACTTT	CASSFILSGTGTNSPLHF
-	TRBV4-2	TRBD2	TRBJ2-5	TGTGCCAGCAGCCCCTCGGACCCGGGACTAGCGGGGGGAGGTGGGGAGACCCAGTACTTC	CASSPSDPGLAGGGGETQYF
-	TRBV10-3	TRBD1	TRBJ1-3	TGTGCCATCGCACCCGGGCCGGACAGGGAGGAAGGAAACACCATATATTTT	CAIAPGPDREEGNTIYF
-	TRBV6-5	-	TRBJ1-1	TGTGCCAGCAGTTACTCAGAGGGAGGGGCGAGTACTGAAGCTTTCTTT	CASSYSEGGASTEAFF
-	TRBV5-1	TRBD1	TRBJ2-7	TGCGCCAGCCGAGACCCGGGACAGATCTACGAGCAGTACTTC	CASRDPGQIYEQYF
-	TRBV4-1	-	TRBJ2-1	TGCGCCAGCAGCCACCCGCGGGGACCACCTCCCAATGAGCAGTTCTTC	CASSHPRGPPPNEQFF
-	TRBV20-1	-	TRBJ2-7	TGCAGTGCGATCCAGGGAGGCGAGCAGTACTTC	CSAIQGGEQYF
-	TRBV27	-	TRBJ2-7	TGTGCCAGCAGTTTATCATCGGGGGTGCTTTCCTACGAGCAGTACTTC	CASSLSSGVLSYEQYF
-	TRBV5-1	-	TRBJ2-5	TGCGCCAGCAGCTCCAATAACCCGACAGGAACCCAAGAGACCCAGTACTTC	CASSSNNPTGTQETQYF
-	TRBV6-5	TRBD1	TRBJ1-3	TGTGCCAGCAGTTACTTACAGGGGACTGGAAACACCATATATTTT	CASSYLQGTGNTIYF
-	TRBV11-2	TRBD1	TRBJ1-2	TGTGCCAGCACCCCTGACAGGGCCTACTATGGCTACACCTTC	CASTPDRAYYGYTF
-	TRBV7-7	-	TRBJ2-2	TGTGCTAGCAGCCCCGGACTGCACACCGGGGAGCTGTTTTTT	CASSPGLHTGELFF
-	TRBV6-1	TRBD1	TRBJ1-3	TGTGCCAGCAGTGCCGGGACAGGGCCTCAAAACTCTGGAAACACCATATATTTT	CASSAGTGPQNSGNTIYF
-	TRBV5-1	TRBD2	TRBJ2-1	TGCGCCAGCAGACCTACTAGCGCCGACAATGAGCAGTTCTTC	CASRPTSADNEQFF
-	TRBV15	-	TRBJ2-3	TGTGCCACCAGCAGTGGGGCCGCGACAGGTAGCACAGATACGCAGTATTTT	CATSSGAATGSTDTQYF
once	TRBV28	-	TRBJ1-5	TGTGCCAGCCGCACGACCCAGGGAAGGAGCAATCAGCCCCAGCATTTT	CASRTTQGRSNQPQHF
few	TRBV4-1	-	TRBJ1-2	TGCGCCAGCAGCCAAAACAGTCCGGGACTGCTTGCCTTCTATGGCTACACCTTC	CASSQNSPGLLAFYGYTF
-	TRBV10-2	TRBD1	TRBJ1-5	TGCGCCAGCAGTGAGTACTTCTTCGGACAGGGGGGCAATCAGCCCCAGCATTTT	CASSEYFFGQGGNQPQHF
-	TRBV5-1	-	TRBJ1-1	TGCGCCAGCAGCTTGGTGGCAGGGGAAGCTTTCTTT	CASSLVAGEAFF
-	TRBV28	-	TRBJ2-2	TGTGCCAGCAGTCCTCTGGGCTCCCCGCGCCACACCGGGGAGCTGTTTTTT	CASSPLGSPRHTGELFF
-	TRBV5-1	-	TRBJ2-1	TGCGCCAGCAGCCACGACCGTCCGGGGGTGGATAATGAGCAGTTCTTC	CASSHDRPGVDNEQFF
-	TRBV6-1	-	TRBJ1-5	TGTGCCAGCAGTGAAGCAAGACCCCATGCGGGGGTAAATCAGCCCCAGCATTTT	CASSEARPHAGVNQPQHF
-	TRBV5-4	-	TRBJ1-1	TGTGCCAGCAGCCAGCAGGGGTTGGCTGAAGCTTTCTTT	CASSQQGLAEAFF
few	TRBV28	TRBD2	TRBJ2-1	TGTGCCAGCAGGATCGGGGGGGCTGTTAGAGAAAGCAGAATTGAGCAGTTCTTC	CASRIGGAVRESRIEQFF
-	TRBV27	-	TRBJ1-1	TGTGCCAGCAGTTTATCCGGGGGTGTTAGAGGAGAAGCTTTCTTT	CASSLSGGVRGEAFF
-	TRBV27	-	TRBJ1-6	TGTGCCAGCAGTTTTGGTGGGGACACCTCCTATAATTCCCCCCTCCACTTT	CASSFGGDTSYNSPLHF
-	TRBV7-9	-	TRBJ1-2	TGTGCCACCCTAACGGCTGTGGAGGCTAACTATGGCTACACCTTC	CATLTAVEANYGYTF
-	TRBV5-1	TRBD1	TRBJ2-5	TGCGCCAGCTGCCATTCCGAAATCGGGACAGGGATGTCGGAGACCCAGTACTTC	CASCHSEIGTGMSETQYF
-	TRBV5-1	-	TRBJ2-5	TGCGCCAGCAGCTTTCGGGGGTTCGGGACCCAGTACTTC	CASSFRGFGTQYF
-	TRBV5-5	-	TRBJ1-2	TGTGCCAGCAGCTTACAAGGGGGACGTTGGCTGAACTATGGCTACACCTTC	CASSLQGGRWLNYGYTF
-	TRBV19	TRBD1	TRBJ1-1	TGTGCCAGTAGAAAGGGGGCCGCTGAAGCTTTCTTT	CASRKGAAEAFF
few	TRBV15	-	TRBJ1-6	TGTGCCACCAGCAGAGCCCCGACAGCCCCAAATTCACCCCTCCACTTT	CATSRAPTAPNSPLHF
-	TRBV7-8	TRBD1	TRBJ1-1	TGTGCCAGCAGCCTTTTGGACAGGATGAACACTGAAGCTTTCTTT	CASSLLDRMNTEAFF
-	TRBV15	-	TRBJ1-1	TGTGCCACCAGCACCCCGGGGGTTGAAGCTTTCTTT	CATSTPGVEAFF
once	TRBV15	-	TRBJ2-7	TGTGCCACCAGCACCTCCTGGAGCTCCTACGAGCAGTACTTC	CATSTSWSSYEQYF